This TCR beta chain appears in the sequencing data of a study of molecular identifiers for immune sequencing clone quantification. One entry per CDR3 protein, called by TCRdb with MiXCR from the PCR reads. The repertoire holds 300,000 to 350,000 distinct CDR3 sequences, with about a fifth as singletons. With RNA at 10%, 30% or 50%, naive CD8 libraries came from around 20,000 to 990,000 sorted cells. Sorting selected naive CD8 T cells with a CD8+CD4-CCR7+CD45RA+ phenotype. The CDR3 sequence is 15 residues long. The germline gives CDR1 LGHNA, CDR2 YSLEER. The germline V and J ends were trimmed by 0 bases and 2 bases, with 9 bases remaining between them.

Sequencing used naive CD8+ T cells from blood, with Jurkat cell RNA spiked in. Sample subset: FACS-sorted CD8+CD4-CCR7+CD45RA+ naive T cells. V usage is TRBV4-3 and J usage is TRBJ2-3; D ambiguous. The clonotype comes from a human donor in good health. Some libraries in this study had Jurkat cell RNA spiked in. The CDR3 spells CASSQDTPYTDTQYF. For the CDR3, the DNA is TGCGCCAGCAGCCAAGACACACCGTACACAGATACGCAGTATTTT.